This paragraph reports one T cell receptor beta chain. Original handling: Amplification of reference gene primers provided the estimated nucleated cell counts. Produced via immunoSEQ multiplex PCR; TCRdb's table is partial and in-frame only. D and trimming come from the DNA, and the V and J calls and clone size come from that table. The data show 250,000 to 350,000 clones, 70% to 90% seen once. The data belong to a study of blood T cell repertoires in COVID-19. In the study overall: The samples span acute and convalescent COVID-19 from the United States, Italy and Spain. Sample material is recorded as cDNA or gDNA derived from T cells, B-cell-depleted T cells, or PBMCs.

The CDR3 runs to 14 residues. Germline V gene sequence: CDR1 SGHNT, CDR2 YYREEE (reference sequence). Trimming at V came to 5 bases and at J to 5 bases, leaving 8 bases not matched to a gene. The material sequenced was peripheral blood. The clonotype comes from a man between 18 and 35 years old with active or convalescent COVID-19. This chain links TRBV5-4 with TRBJ2-5; the match to TRBD1 covers 8 bases. Written as DNA, the CDR3 is TGTGCCAGCAGTACTGGACAGGGTGTGGAGACCCAGTACTTC. Translation: CASSTGQGVETQYF.